This T cell receptor (beta chain) was documented in a study of T cell responses to AZD1222 COVID-19 vaccine. General study results and limits: The CD4 TCRs associated with vaccination extended across spike and predominated at 160-218 and 743-854.

TCRdb keeps only in-frame clones here, not all; method: immunoSEQ multiplex PCR. The top ten hold 3.1% of the sample, which has more than 100,000 clones, approximately 90% seen once. The V end was cut by 3 bases, the J end by 6 bases, with 12 bases between. The CDR3 spans 13 residues. Germline-derived CDR1 and CDR2 are MNHEY and SMNVEV (reference sequence). A word on this clone: What it recognizes is unknown.

This receptor was identified in an adult in good health. Specimen: peripheral blood, collected on day 0 of AZD1222 vaccination. V and J are TRBV27 and TRBJ2-7; tentatively, D is TRBD1 (6 bases). CDR3 DNA sequence: TGTGCCAGCAGTTTCTTTCGAGGGGGCGAGCAGTACTTC. Its translation is CASSFFRGGEQYF.